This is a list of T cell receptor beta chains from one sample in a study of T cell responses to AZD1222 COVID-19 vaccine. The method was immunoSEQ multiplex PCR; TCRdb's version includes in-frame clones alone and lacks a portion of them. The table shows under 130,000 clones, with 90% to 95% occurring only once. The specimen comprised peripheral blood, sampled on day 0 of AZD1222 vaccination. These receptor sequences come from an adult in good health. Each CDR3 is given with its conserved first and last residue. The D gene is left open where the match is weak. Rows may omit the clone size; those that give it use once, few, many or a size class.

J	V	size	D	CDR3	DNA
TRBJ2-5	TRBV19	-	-	CASSMRQQETQYF	TGTGCCAGTAGTATGAGGCAGCAAGAGACCCAGTACTTC
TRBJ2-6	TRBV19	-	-	CASSMSDAGANVLTF	TGTGCCAGTAGTATGAGCGATGCTGGGGCCAACGTCCTGACTTTC
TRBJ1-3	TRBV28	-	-	CASSLGGDYGNTIYF	TGTGCCAGCAGCCTGGGGGGTGATTATGGAAACACCATATATTTT
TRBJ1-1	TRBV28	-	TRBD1	CASSLLGTGANTEAFF	TGTGCCAGCAGTCTACTGGGGACAGGGGCGAACACTGAAGCTTTCTTT
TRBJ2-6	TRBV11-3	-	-	CASSPLLWGNSGANVLTF	TGTGCCAGCAGCCCCCTTTTGTGGGGAAACTCTGGGGCCAACGTCCTGACTTTC
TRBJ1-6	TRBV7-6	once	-	CASSRTAIGDSASPLHF	TGTGCCAGCAGCAGAACCGCCATAGGGGATTCGGCTTCACCCCTCCACTTT
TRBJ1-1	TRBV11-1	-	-	CASSGGPEAFF	TGTGCCAGCAGCGGGGGCCCTGAAGCTTTCTTT
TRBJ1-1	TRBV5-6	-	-	CASSLGGNTEAFF	TGTGCCAGCAGCTTAGGCGGAAACACTGAAGCTTTCTTT
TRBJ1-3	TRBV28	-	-	CASSSRNTIYF	TGTGCCAGCAGTTCACGAAACACCATATATTTT
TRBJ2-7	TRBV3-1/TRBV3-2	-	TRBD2	CASSGAGLAGEYEQYF	TGTGCCAGCTCCGGGGCCGGACTAGCGGGAGAATACGAGCAGTACTTC
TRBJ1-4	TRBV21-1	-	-	CASSKATVSEHYGDEKLFF	TGTGCCAGCAGCAAAGCGACGGTCAGTGAGCATTATGGGGACGAAAAACTGTTTTTT
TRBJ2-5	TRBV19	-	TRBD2	CASSIGGGSQETQYF	TGTGCCAGTAGTATAGGAGGCGGGAGTCAAGAGACCCAGTACTTC
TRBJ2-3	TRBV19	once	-	CASTPSYTDTQYF	TGTGCCAGTACCCCGTCCTACACAGATACGCAGTATTTT
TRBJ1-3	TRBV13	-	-	CASRGGSSGNTIYF	TGTGCCAGCAGGGGGGGATCATCTGGAAACACCATATATTTT
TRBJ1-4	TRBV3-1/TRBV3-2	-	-	CASSQVTRDSWGNEKLFF	TGTGCCAGCAGCCAAGTTACCCGAGACAGCTGGGGAAATGAAAAACTGTTTTTT
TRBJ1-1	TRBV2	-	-	CASNWRDRGSGGTEAFF	TGTGCCAGCAATTGGCGTGATAGGGGCAGTGGAGGCACTGAAGCTTTCTTT
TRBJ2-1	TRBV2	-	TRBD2	CASSIASGAPNEQFF	TGTGCCAGCTCGATCGCTAGCGGGGCCCCCAATGAGCAGTTCTTC
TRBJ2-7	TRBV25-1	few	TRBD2	CASRVFLLAGGPPEEQYF	TGTGCCAGCAGGGTCTTTCTGCTAGCGGGAGGCCCCCCTGAAGAGCAGTACTTC
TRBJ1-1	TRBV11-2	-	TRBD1	CASSDRQGWSTEAFF	TGTGCCAGCAGCGATAGACAGGGGTGGTCAACTGAAGCTTTCTTT
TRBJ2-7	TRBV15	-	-	CATSRVGGWDEQYF	TGTGCCACCAGCAGAGTGGGCGGTTGGGACGAGCAGTACTTC
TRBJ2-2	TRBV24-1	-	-	CATSNIGPGELFF	TGTGCCACCAGTAACATTGGACCCGGGGAGCTGTTTTTT
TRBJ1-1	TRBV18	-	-	CASSRVENTEAFF	TGTGCCAGCTCACGAGTGGAAAACACTGAAGCTTTCTTT
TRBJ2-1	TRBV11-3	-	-	CASSLGTGSSQLEEQFF	TGTGCCAGCAGCTTGGGCACAGGTTCGTCCCAGCTTGAGGAGCAGTTCTTC
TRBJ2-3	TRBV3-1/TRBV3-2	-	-	CASSQSLVRSDTQYF	TGTGCCAGCAGCCAATCCCTAGTACGGTCAGATACGCAGTATTTT
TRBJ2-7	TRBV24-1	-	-	CATSDPKQGKYEQYF	TGTGCCACCAGTGATCCAAAACAGGGAAAGTACGAGCAGTACTTC
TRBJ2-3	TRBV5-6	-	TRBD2	CASSLRLAGTSDTQYF	TGTGCCAGCAGCTTGCGACTAGCGGGGACCAGTGATACGCAGTATTTT
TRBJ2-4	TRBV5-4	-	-	CASSLFTGNIQYF	TGTGCCAGCAGCTTATTCACAGGAAACATTCAGTACTTC
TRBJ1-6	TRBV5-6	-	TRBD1	CASRGDRDGISYNSPLHF	TGTGCTTCGAGAGGGGACAGGGACGGAATCTCCTATAATTCACCCCTCCACTTT
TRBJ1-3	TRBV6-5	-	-	CASSTGTAVNTIYF	TGTGCCAGCAGTACCGGGACTGCCGTTAACACCATATATTTT
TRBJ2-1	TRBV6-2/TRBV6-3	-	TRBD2	CASSYISGGTEQFF	TGTGCCAGCAGTTACATTAGCGGGGGCACTGAGCAGTTCTTC
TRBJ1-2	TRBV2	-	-	CASPPWGGGHCGYTF	TGTGCCAGCCCACCGTGGGGGGGCGGCCATTGTGGCTACACCTTC
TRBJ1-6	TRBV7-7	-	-	CASSPDRRSGPYNSPLHF	TGTGCTAGCAGCCCGGACAGACGGTCGGGCCCCTATAATTCACCCCTCCACTTT
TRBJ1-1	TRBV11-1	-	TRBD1	CASSLSGGTEAFF	TGTGCCAGCAGCTTATCAGGGGGCACTGAAGCTTTCTTT
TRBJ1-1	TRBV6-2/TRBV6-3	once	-	CASSYSKLKVGQGTTEAFF	TGTGCCAGCAGTTACTCGAAATTGAAGGTGGGGCAGGGAACCACTGAAGCTTTCTTT
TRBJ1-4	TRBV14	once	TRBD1	CASSPPLSARGLSEKLFF	TGTGCCAGCAGCCCTCCCTTGTCGGCCAGGGGGCTTAGTGAAAAACTGTTTTTT
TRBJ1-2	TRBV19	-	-	CASSIGQGNYGYTF	TGTGCCAGTAGTATTGGGCAGGGGAACTATGGCTACACCTTC
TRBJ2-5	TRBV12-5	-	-	CASGLAWVGGPATQYF	TGTGCTAGTGGTTTGGCTTGGGTGGGGGGCCCAGCGACCCAGTACTTC
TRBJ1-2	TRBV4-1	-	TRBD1	CASSQHVASTGVGYTF	TGCGCCAGCAGCCAACACGTAGCATCAACAGGGGTTGGCTACACCTTC
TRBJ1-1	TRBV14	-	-	CASSRGWNTEAFF	TGTGCCAGCAGCCGGGGCTGGAACACTGAAGCTTTCTTT
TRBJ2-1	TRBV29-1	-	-	CSVDPSWGTSSYNEQFF	TGCAGCGTTGATCCTAGCTGGGGTACAAGCTCCTACAATGAGCAGTTCTTC
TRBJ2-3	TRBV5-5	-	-	CASSTAGTTGGTQYF	TGTGCCAGCAGCACAGCCGGGACAACGGGTGGAACGCAGTATTTT
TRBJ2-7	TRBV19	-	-	CASSTSPDTYEQYF	TGTGCCAGTAGCACCTCACCGGACACCTACGAGCAGTACTTC
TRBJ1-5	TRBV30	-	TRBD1	CAWSGGQGQPQHF	TGTGCCTGGAGTGGGGGACAGGGTCAGCCCCAGCATTTT
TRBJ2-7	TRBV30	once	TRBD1	CAWAPDRTTYEQYF	TGTGCCTGGGCACCGGACAGGACAACCTACGAGCAGTACTTC
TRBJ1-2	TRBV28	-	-	CASSLNVRPNYGYTF	TGTGCCAGCAGTTTAAACGTAAGGCCTAACTATGGCTACACCTTC
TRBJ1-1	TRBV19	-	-	CVPQTGNTEAFF	TGTGTCCCCCAAACAGGGAACACTGAAGCTTTCTTT
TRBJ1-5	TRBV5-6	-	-	CASSTTGAAGPQHF	TGTGCCAGCAGCACAACAGGCGCCGCCGGGCCCCAGCATTTT
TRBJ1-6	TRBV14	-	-	CASSPGNYNSPLHF	TGTGCCAGCAGCCCTGGAAACTATAATTCACCCCTCCACTTT